This T cell receptor (beta chain) was captured in a study of chemoradiotherapy in HPV16-positive cancers. Study results and limitations: For HPV16-positive patients, expanding HPV-responsive T cells associated with longer recurrence-free survival. Candidate HPV-specific clones and E7-related TCR motifs grew in tumor during treatment.

Concerning this clone: Its antigen is currently unknown.

Trimming pared 7 bases from V and 6 bases from J, leaving 13 bases between. The germline V gene has CDR1 MDHEN and CDR2 SYDVKM. The CDR3 consists of 12 residues. Produced via immunoSEQ multiplex PCR; TCRdb's table is partial and in-frame only. The sample lists about 5,000 clones; about 80% were seen once. The rearrangement links TRBV28 to TRBJ2-7; unclear D gene. The clonotype originates from a human donor with HPV-associated anogenital cancer. Sampling was conducted from a patient who underwent chemoradiotherapy. CDR3 bases: TGTGCCAGCACTAACTGGCGCAGCGAGCAGTACTTC. Its protein product is CASTNWRSEQYF.